This entry concerns a single TCR beta chain. Clones were sequenced by immunoSEQ multiplex PCR, and TCRdb holds only the in-frame ones, with some missing. This table holds about 440,000 clones, around nine tenths found once. Germline V lookup: CDR1 SGHNT, CDR2 YYREEE (reference sequence). CDR3 length: 14 amino acids. The V end lost 1 base, the J end lost 4 bases, and 11 bases lay between the germline ends. The record originates from a study of blood T cell repertoires in COVID-19. Study-level background: Sources were T cells, B-cell-depleted T cells, or PBMCs; the material itself was cDNA or gDNA.

The TCR comes from a woman aged 25 to 39 with acute or convalescent COVID-19. This chain uses TRBV5-4 with TRBJ1-2; tentatively, D is TRBD1 (5 bases). Sequencing used peripheral blood. The CDR3, as DNA: TGTGCCAGCAGCTTGCTCGGAAGGGGCTATGGCTACACCTTC. Its translation is CASSLLGRGYGYTF.